This T cell receptor (beta chain) appears in the sequencing data of a study of blood T cells in healthy people across ages (dated by TCRdb to 2013 to 2016). With regard to the full study: Template switching captured roughly one uniquely barcoded TCR beta cDNA molecule per two T cells in model experiments. Age-related changes in TCR beta repertoire diversity were measured in the study by deep sequencing normalized with unique cDNA molecular identifiers. Donors were grouped into four age groups: young (average roughly 15 years), middle-aged (39), aged (about 60) and long-lived (about 90). To avoid experimental bias, donors of different ages were spread randomly across the sequencing lanes. Using the same blood draw, the study looked at two additional independent replicas of 1 million unique cDNA reads for two donors, one aged 18 to 30 and the other aged 80 or older.

The 39 donors, aged about 6 to 95 years, were systemically healthy Caucasian individuals from Russia. Each donor gave approximately 9.3 milliliters of peripheral blood, collected into EDTA-treated Vacutainer tubes. Ficoll-Paque density-gradient centrifugation was used to isolate PBMCs, with at least 6 million per sample. Total RNA, at least 6 micrograms per sample, was extracted from PBMCs with Trizol reagent. For every donor, flow cytometry on a PBMC aliquot measured the percentage of naive CD45RAhigh/CD27high T cells. Details on this clonotype: It has no known antigen specificity. Nothing much larger sits one base from this clone, and base qualities are not available.

Reading the germline V gene gives CDR1 MNHEY and CDR2 SVGAGI. From the cysteine up to the phenylalanine, the CDR3 has a length of 16 residues. Only CDR3 DNA remains: 48 bases, in frame from the first base. The V end gives up 6 bases and the J end 4 bases, leaving 12 bases in the junction not matched to a gene. Overall study outcomes, separate from this receptor: Because the CMV infection status of the donors was unknown, age-related changes in expanded clonotypes may potentially have been confounded. Observed TCR beta diversity per million T cells fell roughly linearly with age, and a significant reduction was already apparent by age around 40. Since profiling was done on bulk unsorted PBMCs, naive and antigen-experienced compartments could not be conclusively compared. Estimates of total diversity based on one million sequenced T cells were considered lower bounds and underestimates. Compared with the aged group, the long-lived group had more naive CD4+ T cells, fewer expanded clones and increased TCR diversity, suggesting age selection. The percentage of naive T cells measured by flow cytometry correlated strongly with observed TCR beta diversity.

Receptor amplification or capture employed 5' RACE. Sequenced on an Illumina HiSeq 2500. A second roughly 6 to 12 cycle PCR used a sample-barcoded 5' primer and a J-beta primer mix. A template-switch 5' adaptor carrying 12 random nucleotides introduced a unique molecular identifier onto each TCR beta cDNA molecule. Each sample yielded at least 3 million CDR3-containing paired-end reads. All of the RNA was converted into first-strand cDNA using the Mint cDNA synthesis kit, with a TRBC-specific oligonucleotide serving as the primer. All cDNA was treated with uracil-DNA glycosylase and then went through a first 18-cycle PCR with the universal primers M1SS and BC2_uni_R. Per the source publication's procedure: For normalization, 1 million high-quality reads were randomly selected from each sample, with every read carrying a distinct molecular identifier. Instead of being binned into consensus sequences, reads with shared molecular identifiers were discarded. CDR3 identification, clonotype clustering and error correction used MiTCR with a Q25 quality threshold and the strictest error-elimination algorithm. A nonparametric unseen species model with Euler transformation was used to estimate lower-bound total TCR beta diversity. TCRdb trimmed public reads at Q25 via fastp, called clones via MiXCR and kept in-frame beta chains. Merged by CDR3 protein, the rows form single entries marked with the most common genes and DNA. In this record, the V and J calls reflect TCRdb's handling and not the investigators' own analysis. The sample includes around 790,000 distinct CDR3 sequences, with approximately 48% observed a single time. Around 18% of the sample comes from the top ten.

This sequence uses TRBV6-5 and TRBJ2-3; the central 8 bases match TRBD2. The source of this sequence is a man aged 60 to 69 in good health. The source material was blood. CDR3 loop: CASRPRGVRWADTQYF. The sequenced DNA: TGTGCCAGCAGACCGCGGGGGGTACGCTGGGCAGATACGCAGTATTTT.